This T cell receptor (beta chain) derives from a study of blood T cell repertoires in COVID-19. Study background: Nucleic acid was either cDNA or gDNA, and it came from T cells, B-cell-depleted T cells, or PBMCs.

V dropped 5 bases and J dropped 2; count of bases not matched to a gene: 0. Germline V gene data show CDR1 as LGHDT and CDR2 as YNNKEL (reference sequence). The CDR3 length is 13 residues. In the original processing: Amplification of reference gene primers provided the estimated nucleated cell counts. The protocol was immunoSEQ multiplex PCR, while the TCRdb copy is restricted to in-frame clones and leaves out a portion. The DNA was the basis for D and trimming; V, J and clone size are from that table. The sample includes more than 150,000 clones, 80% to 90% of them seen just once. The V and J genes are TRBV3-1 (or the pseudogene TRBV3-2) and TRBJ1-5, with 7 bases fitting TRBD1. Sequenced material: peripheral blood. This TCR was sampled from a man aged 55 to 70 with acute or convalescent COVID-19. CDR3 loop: CASSTGGNQPQHF. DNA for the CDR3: TGTGCCAGCAGCACAGGGGGCAATCAGCCCCAGCATTTT.